The entry below gives a single T cell receptor beta chain sequence along with its context. In the original analysis: Cell counts per sample came from amplifying reference gene primers. The table came from immunoSEQ multiplex PCR; TCRdb's copy has only in-frame clones and leaves some out. The DNA was the basis for D and trimming; V, J and clone size are from that table. The data show about 240,000 clones, about four fifths seen once. The CDR3 is 15 residues long. Trimming shortened V by 4 bases and J by 5 bases, and 17 bases separated the two germline ends. The germline V gene has CDR1 MGHRA and CDR2 YSYEKL. The sample originates from a study of blood T cell repertoires in COVID-19. Background on the study: Sites across the United States, Italy and Spain contributed samples from acute and convalescent COVID-19. PBMCs, B-cell-depleted T cells, or T cells provided the cDNA or gDNA that made up the material.

This TCR derives from a woman older than 75 with acute or convalescent COVID-19. The source material was peripheral blood. This chain joins TRBV4-1 and TRBJ1-1, with a possible D match to TRBD1 (6 bases). CDR3 loop: CASSLRAGAGTEAFF. CDR3 nucleotide sequence: TGCGCCAGCAGCCTCCGGGCAGGGGCCGGTACTGAAGCTTTCTTT.